These 15 T cell receptor beta chains were all obtained from the same sample, sequenced in a study of T cells in Graves' hyperthyroidism and ophthalmopathy. The investigators amplified TCR beta CDR3 regions from RNA transcripts. HTBI primers were employed in a first-round RT-PCR of the TCR CDR3. TCRdb re-called the multiplex PCR reads with MiXCR, one entry per CDR3 protein. Of about 600,000 distinct CDR3 sequences in the sample, 12% to 15% were seen once. Input material: blood. These receptor sequences come from a woman under 30 with Graves' ophthalmopathy.

This clonotype has a count of ten or more. The rearrangement joins TRBV12-3 or TRBV12-4 to TRBJ2-3, with D unclear. CDR3 length: 13 amino acids. V was clipped by 3 bases and J by 2 bases, with 6 bases between them. CDR3 amino acids: CASSLQYTDTQYF. The CDR3 nucleotides read TGTGCCAGCAGTTTGCAATACACAGATACGCAGTATTTT.

The chain is built from TRBV2 and TRBJ2-7, with D perhaps TRBD2 (6 bases). The germline V and J ends were trimmed by 4 bases and 6 bases, with 13 bases remaining between them. Looked up from germline, CDR1 is SNHLY and CDR2 is FYNNEI. This CDR3 has 13 residues. CDR3 protein: CASSGEVVGEQYF. The CDR3 region has the DNA TGTGCCAGCAGTGGGGAGGTTGTGGGCGAGCAGTACTTC. The full variable domain, completed using reference TRBV2 and TRBJ2-7, is EPEVTQTPSHQVTQMGQEVILRCVPISNHLYFYWYRQILGQKVEFLVSFYNNEISEKSEIFDDQFSVERPDGSNFTLKIRSTKLEDSAMYFCASSGEVVGEQYFGPGTRLTVT.

This clonotype occurred many times. The chain links TRBV2 to TRBJ2-1, with 10 positions matching TRBD2. V dropped 1 base and J dropped 5; count of bases not matched to a gene: 2. The CDR3 has 15 amino acids. Germline values: CDR1 SNHLY, CDR2 FYNNEI. CDR3 sequence reads: CASSEGTSGDNEQFF. The CDR3 bases are TGTGCCAGCAGTGAAGGGACTAGCGGAGACAATGAGCAGTTCTTC.

The chain uses TRBV6-2 or TRBV6-3 and TRBJ2-2; 10 bases map to TRBD1. Germline V gene lookup returns CDR1 MNHEY and CDR2 SVGEGT. The trim removed 5 bases at V and 8 bases at J, leaving 11 bases unmatched. The CDR3 is 16 amino acids. CDR3 sequence reads: CASSAGTGAPSGELFF. Here the CDR3 DNA reads TGTGCCAGCAGTGCCGGGACAGGGGCCCCGAGTGGGGAGCTGTTTTTT.

This clonotype was recorded many times. The chain couples TRBV3-2 to TRBJ2-7; the table gives TRBD1 as D, unverified against the DNA. TRBV3-2 is a pseudogene. The CDR3 length is 13 residues. CDR3 sequence (DNA): TGTGCCAGCAGCCAAGACAACAGGGACGAGCAGTACTTC. Amino acid sequence: CASSQDNRDEQYF.

The table lists this clonotype with a few counts. The V and J genes are TRBV3-1 and TRBJ1-4; TRBD1 might be the D (5 bases). Per germline, CDR1 LGHDT and CDR2 YNNKEL (reference sequence). CDR3 length: 12 amino acids. Trimming shortened V by 3 bases and J by 12 bases, and 11 bases separated the two germline ends. The CDR3 bases are TGTGCCAGCAGCCATATAGGGGAGGAACTGTTTTTT. This sequence encodes CASSHIGEELFF.

The rearrangement joins TRBV25-1 to TRBJ2-7; D ambiguous. V lost 1 base and J 0 bases, leaving 7 bases between the germline ends. This CDR3 comprises 14 residues. Germline CDR1 and CDR2: MGHDK and SYGVNS. CDR3 sequence reads: CASSESEFSYEQYF. Written as DNA, the CDR3 is TGTGCCAGCAGTGAATCCGAGTTCTCCTACGAGCAGTACTTC.

This clonotype was seen only a few times. The genes are TRBV9 and TRBJ2-1; 7 bases match TRBD2. V shed 0 bases, J shed 2 bases, and the junction held 5 bases outside the gene matches. CDR3 length: 16 amino acids. CDR1 and CDR2 (germline): SGDLS, YYNGEE. CDR3 region: CASSVAGGGTYNEQFF. In DNA, the CDR3 is TGTGCCAGCAGCGTAGCGGGAGGTGGAACCTACAATGAGCAGTTCTTC.

The genes are TRBV7-2 and TRBJ2-1, with D tentatively TRBD2 (6 bases). V dropped 5 bases and J dropped 7 bases, with 18 bases sitting between them. The CDR3 is 15 amino acids. Germline loops: CDR1 SGHTA, CDR2 FQGNSA. CDR3 bases: TGTGCCAGCAGCCTAAAAGGGACTTGGGGTAATGAGCAGTTCTTC. Its translation is CASSLKGTWGNEQFF.

This clonotype was recorded at least ten times. The chain couples TRBV28 to TRBJ1-4, with TRBD1 identical over 11 bases. The germline CDR1 and CDR2 sequences are MDHEN and SYDVKM. The CDR3 has 20 residues. After removal of 4 bases from V and 0 bases from J, the junction contained 13 bases not matched to a gene. CDR3 region: CASSYTFRDRGFATNEKLFF. In nucleotides, the CDR3 is TGTGCCAGCAGTTACACGTTCCGGGACAGGGGGTTTGCAACTAATGAAAAACTGTTTTTT. Combining the CDR3 with reference TRBV28 and TRBJ1-4 gives the whole variable domain DVKVTQSSRYLVKRTGEKVFLECVQDMDHENMFWYRQDPGLGLRLIYFSYDVKMKEKGDIPEGYSVSREKKERFSLILESASTNQTSMYLCASSYTFRDRGFATNEKLFFGSGTQLSVL.

This clonotype showed up just a few times. The chain employs TRBV6-1 and TRBJ2-3; D is ambiguous. Germline V lookup: CDR1 MNHNS, CDR2 SASEGT. The V and J ends lost 5 bases and 0 bases respectively, with 9 bases between them. CDR3 length equals 14 residues. The CDR3 bases are TGTGCCAGCAGTCCCAGCGCTAGCACAGATACGCAGTATTTT. Its protein is CASSPSASTDTQYF.

This clonotype was observed many times. V gene TRBV2 combines with J gene TRBJ2-7, with D possibly TRBD2 on 6 matching bases. The CDR3 consists of 15 residues. Germline lookup yields CDR1 SNHLY and CDR2 FYNNEI. Trimming stripped 6 bases from V and 3 bases from J, with 18 bases between. The CDR3 coding sequence is TGTGCCAGCAGAGCCTCGGAGGGGCCCCTCTACGAGCAGTACTTC. It encodes CASRASEGPLYEQYF.

This clonotype occurred many times. The chain joins TRBV2 to TRBJ2-5; 14 bases agree with TRBD2. Germline trimming cut 5 bases from V and 5 bases from J; bases unmatched to any gene: 7. CDR3 length equals 16 residues. CDR1 SNHLY and CDR2 FYNNEI come from the germline V gene. The DNA for the CDR3 is TGTGCCAGCAGTCGCGGGACTAGCGGGGGCCAGGAGACCCAGTACTTC. This encodes CASSRGTSGGQETQYF.

Details on this clonotype: A much more abundant neighbour one base away suggests this may be a read error. This chain joins TRBV6-5 and TRBJ1-2; 8 bases are shared with TRBD1. The CDR3 is made up of 15 amino acids. Looked up from germline, CDR1 is MNHEY and CDR2 is SVGAGI. For the CDR3, the DNA is TGTGCCAGCGGTTACTCAGGGGGCGCGTTAAATGGCTACACCTTC. This sequence encodes CASGYSGGALNGYTF.

This clonotype has a handful of counts. CDR3 sequence (DNA): TGTGCCAGCTCACCACGGATACAGGGACGCAATCAGCCCCAGCATTTT. It translates to CASSPRIQGRNQPQHF. The gene calls are TRBV18 and TRBJ1-5, with a tentative D call TRBD1 (6 bases). Looked up from germline, CDR1 is KGHSH and CDR2 is LQKENI. The CDR3 extends over 16 amino acids. V gave up 1 base and J gave up 2 bases, with 12 bases separating them.